These T cell receptor beta chains were read from a single sample in a study of CD8 T cells in Susac syndrome. In TCRdb, the immunoSEQ multiplex PCR reads were re-called with MiXCR into one record per CDR3 protein. The sample shows roughly 89,000 distinct CDR3 sequences, 95% to 97% of them seen only once. Sequenced input: CD8+ T cells from PBMCs. The receptors were gathered from a human donor with Susac syndrome. The CDR3 runs from the conserved cysteine through the conserved F or W. Each record gives: D gene, clone size, J gene, V gene, CDR3 protein, CDR3 DNA. The D gene is left open where the match is weak. Where a row states a size, it is once, few, many or the class of an expanded clone; other rows omit it.

>TRBD1|.|TRBJ1-2|TRBV20-1
CSAHFDRGRSLNYTF
TGCAGTGCCCACTTTGACAGGGGGCGATCACTAAACTACACCTTC
>.|.|TRBJ1-1|TRBV12-3/TRBV12-4
CASSPGQSYTEAFF
TGTGCCAGCAGCCCAGGACAGAGCTACACTGAAGCTTTCTTT
>.|.|TRBJ1-1|TRBV6-2/TRBV6-3
CATRDRYQRGATEAFF
TGTGCCACGCGAGACAGGTATCAACGGGGTGCCACTGAAGCTTTCTTT
>.|.|TRBJ2-3|TRBV3-1
CASSRETGDTQYF
TGTGCCAGCAGCCGCGAAACTGGAGATACGCAGTATTTT
>.|.|TRBJ2-5|TRBV5-6
CASSRQRETQYF
TGTGCCAGCAGCAGACAGAGAGAGACCCAGTACTTC
>TRBD1|.|TRBJ1-1|TRBV5-4
CASSPGQCNTEAFF
TGTGCCAGCAGCCCGGGACAGTGTAACACTGAAGCTTTCTTT
>.|.|TRBJ1-6|TRBV28
CASSLASGGGAYNSPLHF
TGTGCCAGCAGTTTAGCCTCGGGTGGGGGGGCCTATAATTCACCCCTCCACTTT
>.|.|TRBJ2-2|TRBV29-1
CSVGASTNTGELFF
TGCAGCGTGGGGGCAAGCACGAACACCGGGGAGCTGTTTTTT
>.|.|TRBJ2-1|TRBV29-1
CSVQEGHEQFF
TGCAGCGTCCAAGAGGGCCATGAGCAGTTCTTC
>.|.|TRBJ1-1|TRBV20-1
CSARAFGLKGEAFF
TGCAGTGCTAGAGCCTTCGGCCTGAAAGGTGAAGCTTTCTTT
>.|.|TRBJ2-3|TRBV20-1
CSATAYGSTDTQYF
TGCAGTGCTACAGCTTACGGCAGCACAGATACGCAGTATTTT
>.|.|TRBJ1-1|TRBV30
CAWGPATEAFF
TGTGCCTGGGGGCCTGCCACTGAAGCTTTCTTT
>.|.|TRBJ1-6|TRBV11-2
CASSLAGENSPLHF
TGTGCCAGCAGCTTAGCCGGGGAAAATTCACCCCTCCACTTT
>.|.|TRBJ2-7|TRBV18
CASSLDSYSYEQYF
TGTGCCAGCTCACTGGACAGCTACTCCTACGAGCAGTACTTC
>TRBD1|.|TRBJ1-2|TRBV29-1
CSAGRQGTNYGYTF
TGCAGCGCGGGTAGACAGGGGACTAACTATGGCTACACCTTC
>.|.|TRBJ2-1|TRBV29-1
CSPWAANSYNEQFF
TGCAGCCCATGGGCGGCCAACTCCTACAATGAGCAGTTCTTC
>.|.|TRBJ1-2|TRBV29-1
CSVAHLPNYGYTF
TGCAGCGTTGCCCACCTCCCTAACTATGGCTACACCTTC
>.|.|TRBJ1-5|TRBV13
CASSKGMGNQPQHF
TGTGCCAGCAGTAAGGGGATGGGCAATCAGCCCCAGCATTTT
>TRBD1|.|TRBJ2-7|TRBV29-1
CSVQPRTGGYEQYF
TGCAGCGTACAACCCAGGACAGGGGGCTACGAGCAGTACTTC
>.|.|TRBJ2-7|TRBV29-1
CSVPWGYEQYF
TGCAGCGTTCCCTGGGGCTACGAGCAGTACTTC
>TRBD2|.|TRBJ2-1|TRBV3-1
CASSQIWTSGGDEQFF
TGTGCCAGCAGCCAAATTTGGACTAGCGGGGGTGATGAGCAGTTCTTC
>TRBD1|.|TRBJ2-7|TRBV15
CATSSSTRDRSFYEQYF
TGTGCCACCAGCAGTTCAACCCGGGACAGAAGCTTCTACGAGCAGTACTTC
>TRBD1|.|TRBJ2-7|TRBV20-1
CSAEGQARDGEQYF
TGCAGTGCCGAGGGACAGGCCCGGGATGGTGAGCAGTACTTC
>TRBD2|.|TRBJ2-3|TRBV6-6
CASSERGSTDTQYF
TGTGCCAGCAGCGAGCGGGGAAGCACAGATACGCAGTATTTT
>.|.|TRBJ2-7|TRBV9
CASGPEEAHYEQYF
TGTGCCAGCGGACCTGAGGAGGCACACTACGAGCAGTACTTC
>.|few|TRBJ2-4|TRBV7-9
CASSLALGVAKNIQYF
TGTGCCAGCAGCTTAGCCTTAGGGGTAGCCAAAAACATTCAGTACTTC
>.|.|TRBJ1-2|TRBV6-5
CASRHSQALLGGYTF
TGTGCCAGCAGGCATAGCCAGGCCCTGCTGGGGGGCTACACCTTC
>.|.|TRBJ1-2|TRBV9
CASSAPDGMGGYTF
TGTGCCAGCAGCGCCCCTGACGGGATGGGGGGCTACACCTTC
>.|.|TRBJ2-7|TRBV20-1
CSATTAFTGYEQYF
TGCAGTGCTACGACAGCCTTTACGGGCTACGAGCAGTACTTC
>TRBD2|.|TRBJ2-1|TRBV6-5
CASSYSGRGGDHNEQFF
TGTGCCAGCAGTTACTCTGGGCGGGGGGGCGATCACAATGAGCAGTTCTTC
>TRBD1|.|TRBJ1-1|TRBV27
CASSLPGTGDWRTEAFF
TGTGCCAGCAGTCTCCCCGGGACAGGGGATTGGAGGACTGAAGCTTTCTTT
>TRBD2|.|TRBJ2-5|TRBV20-1
CSARTSGGEETQYF
TGCAGTGCTAGAACTAGCGGGGGTGAGGAGACCCAGTACTTC
>TRBD1|once|TRBJ1-2|TRBV5-6
CASSLVGTGGYGYTF
TGTGCCAGCAGCTTAGTTGGGACAGGGGGGTATGGCTACACCTTC
>.|.|TRBJ1-1|TRBV7-2
CASRTSQGIESEAFF
TGTGCCAGCAGAACTTCACAGGGAATAGAGTCTGAAGCTTTCTTT
>.|once|TRBJ2-3|TRBV30
CAWNRKSSTDTQYF
TGTGCCTGGAACAGGAAGTCTAGCACAGATACGCAGTATTTT
>.|.|TRBJ2-1|TRBV20-1
CSANQPEGDSYNEQFF
TGCAGTGCTAATCAACCGGAGGGGGACTCCTACAATGAGCAGTTCTTC
>TRBD1|.|TRBJ1-4|TRBV28
CASSTPGQGGDEKLFF
TGTGCCAGCAGTACACCGGGACAGGGTGGAGACGAAAAACTGTTTTTT
>TRBD1|once|TRBJ2-6|TRBV6-5
CASSYLGGAVGSVSGANVLTF
TGTGCCAGCAGTTACCTAGGGGGCGCGGTTGGGTCGGTATCTGGGGCCAACGTCCTGACTTTC
>.|few|TRBJ2-3|TRBV3-1
CASSQVGDTQYF
TGTGCCAGCAGCCAAGTTGGAGATACGCAGTATTTT
>TRBD1|.|TRBJ1-2|TRBV4-3
CASSQAGQGAFRNGYTF
TGCGCCAGCAGCCAGGCGGGACAGGGGGCATTTCGGAATGGCTACACCTTC
>.|once|TRBJ2-3|TRBV10-3
CAISEANPTQYF
TGTGCCATCAGTGAGGCCAACCCCACGCAGTATTTT
>.|.|TRBJ2-5|TRBV3-1
CASSQDTETQYF
TGTGCCAGCAGCCAAGATACTGAGACCCAGTACTTC
>.|once|TRBJ1-6|TRBV28
CASSPPGRPNSPLHF
TGTGCCAGCAGTCCTCCGGGACGGCCCAATTCACCCCTCCACTTT
>.|.|TRBJ1-2|TRBV20-1
CSASGGGIETF
TGCAGTGCCAGCGGGGGGGGTATCGAAACCTTC
>TRBD2|.|TRBJ2-5|TRBV29-1
CSVRLASGGETQYF
TGCAGCGTTCGTCTGGCTTCGGGGGGAGAGACCCAGTACTTC
>.|.|TRBJ2-2|TRBV6-5
CASSPDGPNTGELFF
TGTGCCAGCAGTCCGGACGGACCGAACACCGGGGAGCTGTTTTTT
>.|.|TRBJ2-5|TRBV5-4
CASSPREQETQYF
TGTGCCAGCAGCCCCCGGGAGCAAGAGACCCAGTACTTC
>TRBD1|.|TRBJ1-2|TRBV20-1
CSARDGDRGRNYGYTF
TGCAGTGCTAGAGATGGGGACAGGGGGCGCAACTATGGCTACACCTTC
>TRBD1|.|TRBJ1-6|TRBV7-8
CASSLDQGAGNSPLHF
TGTGCCAGCAGCTTAGACCAGGGGGCAGGGAATTCACCCCTCCACTTT